The clone carrying this TCR beta chain was seen a single time. CDR1 is LGHNA, CDR2 YSLEER, per germline. The CDR3 consists of 15 residues. V was shortened by 1 base and J by 2 bases, with 12 bases between the two germline ends. This entry belongs to a study of sequential checkpoint blockade in melanoma. Study details: First-line arms were nivolumab then ipilimumab, or the reverse, randomized 1:1. Each arm's sequence ended with maintenance nivolumab.

Generated by immunoSEQ multiplex PCR, the TCRdb table keeps only in-frame clones and is missing some. The sample has 25,000 to 30,000 clones; 83% are singletons. Treatment denoted: randomized to nivolumab then ipilimumab (arm A) or the reverse (arm B). DNA-damaging chemotherapy had not been given to any patient beforehand. From thawed PBMCs, live CD3+CD8+ cells negative for CD19 and CD56 were sorted. Sequences were derived from CD8+ T cells sorted from blood (inferred from file names), sampled from a patient given nivolumab and ipilimumab in sequence. V gene TRBV4-3 combines with J gene TRBJ2-7, with D possibly TRBD1 on 5 matching bases. The TCR originated in a human donor with melanoma. Written as DNA, the CDR3 is TGCGCCAGCAGCCAAGGAATGGCAGGGCCCTACGAGCAGTACTTC. It codes for CASSQGMAGPYEQYF.